These 29 T cell receptor beta chains were all obtained from the same sample, sequenced in a study of chemoradiotherapy in HPV16-positive cancers. Repertoires were generated with immunoSEQ multiplex PCR, while TCRdb's copy carries only in-frame clones and drops some. The sample contains about 7,600 clones, approximately 80% of which appear only once. The sample was blood, taken from a patient who underwent chemoradiotherapy. The receptors were sampled from a human donor with HPV-associated anogenital cancer.

This chain joins TRBV7-3 and TRBJ2-3; unclear D gene. The CDR3 length is 15 residues. Trimming stripped 2 bases from V and 2 bases from J, with 11 bases between. Germline V gene lookup returns CDR1 SGHTA and CDR2 FQGTGA. The CDR3 nucleotides are TGTGCCAGCAGCTTATTCTATGGAACCACAGATACGCAGTATTTT. Protein product: CASSLFYGTTDTQYF.

In its sample, this clone was seen a few times. Other nucleotide sequences from this sample produce the same CDR3. J is TRBJ1-6 and V is TRBV6-5, with a weak D call TRBD1 (5 bases). The CDR3 sequence is 13 residues long. V lost 2 bases, J lost 8 bases, and 7 bases lay in between. Germline values: CDR1 MNHEY, CDR2 SVGAGI. Here the CDR3 reads CASSYLGDSPLHF. CDR3 in DNA: TGTGCCAGCAGTTACCTGGGGGATTCACCCCTCCACTTT.

V gene TRBV6-6 combines with J gene TRBJ2-1; 8 nucleotides match TRBD1. Losses at the gene ends were 7 bases for V and 9 bases for J; bases not matched to a gene: 17. The CDR3 extends over 16 amino acids. The germline gives CDR1 MNHNY, CDR2 SVGAGI (reference sequence). CDR3 sequence (DNA): TGTGCCAGCAATCCTGGACAGGGCGGGGCCGGGAGTGAGCAGTTCTTC. Translated: CASNPGQGGAGSEQFF.

This chain links TRBV6-1 with TRBJ2-3; 9 bases align to TRBD2. V shed 1 base, J shed 1 base, and the junction held 0 bases outside the gene matches. This CDR3 region has 15 residues. CDR1 and CDR2 from the germline V gene are MNHNS and SASEGT. As DNA, the CDR3 is TGTGCCAGCAGTGAAGAGCGGGGGGGCACAGATACGCAGTATTTT. It specifies CASSEERGGTDTQYF.

The J gene is TRBJ1-1, the V gene TRBV4-1, with D unresolved. Germline CDR1 reads MGHRA; CDR2 reads YSYEKL. The CDR3 is made up of 15 amino acids. The V end lost 1 base, the J end lost 0 bases, and 9 bases lay between the germline ends. The CDR3 sequence: CASSQGLTVNTEAFF. CDR3 in DNA: TGCGCCAGCAGCCAAGGATTAACGGTGAACACTGAAGCTTTCTTT.

CDR3 sequence: CASSLPGDSTQYF. CDR3 nucleotides: TGTGCCAGCAGCTTACCCGGCGACAGTACGCAGTATTTT. The V call is TRBV7-3, the J call TRBJ2-3; tentative D call: TRBD1 (5 bases). The V end was cut by 2 bases, the J end by 8 bases, with 11 bases between. Germline-derived CDR1 and CDR2 are SGHTA and FQGTGA. This CDR3 is built from 13 residues.

V gene TRBV28 combines with J gene TRBJ1-5; 10 bases agree with TRBD1. CDR1 MDHEN and CDR2 SYDVKM come from the germline V gene. This CDR3 region has 17 residues. V lost 10 bases to trimming and J lost 2 bases; unmatched junction nucleotides: 14. CDR3 residues: CATRGGQGNYRNQPQHF. CDR3 nucleotides: TGTGCCACCCGAGGGGGACAGGGGAATTATCGCAATCAGCCCCAGCATTTT.

Notes on this clone: Other DNA sequences in this specimen translate into the identical CDR3. The chain employs TRBV7-9 and TRBJ2-5; D may match TRBD1 or TRBD2 (5 bases each). The germline CDR1 and CDR2 sequences are SEHNR and FQNEAQ (reference sequence). The CDR3 consists of 13 residues. The germline V and J ends were trimmed by 4 bases and 4 bases, with 10 bases remaining between them. The CDR3: CASSSRGPETQYF. The CDR3 DNA is TGTGCCAGCAGCTCCCGGGGCCCAGAGACCCAGTACTTC.

The chain carries TRBV6-5 and TRBJ1-4; D possibly corresponds to TRBD1 (6 bases). The CDR3 is 14 amino acids. The V gene lost 7 bases and the J gene lost 4 bases, with 13 bases spanning the gap. Germline V gene sequence: CDR1 MNHEY, CDR2 SVGAGI. CDR3 in DNA: TGTGCCAGCAAAGGGGCAGGGGTTAATGAAAAACTGTTTTTT. Its translation is CASKGAGVNEKLFF.

The gene calls are TRBV25-1 and TRBJ2-1, with TRBD2 as a possible D gene (6 bases). V was shortened by 7 bases and J by 8 bases, with 12 bases between the two germline ends. The CDR3 has 12 amino acids. Germline values: CDR1 MGHDK, CDR2 SYGVNS. CDR3 residues: CASTSWGDEQFF. The CDR3 coding sequence is TGTGCCAGCACCTCGTGGGGGGATGAGCAGTTCTTC.

This clone came up a few times. The chain couples TRBV21-1 to TRBJ1-2; TRBD1 is the table's D call, not checked against the DNA. TRBV21-1 is tagged as a pseudogene. This CDR3 is 14 amino acids long. The CDR3 loop is CASSKAQGLMCYTF. The CDR3 nucleotides read TGTGCCAGCAGCAAGGCTCAGGGGCTCATGTGCTACACCTTC.

This clone appeared a single time. The gene calls are TRBV7-9 and TRBJ1-1; D gene ambiguous. The V and J ends lost 1 base and 7 bases respectively, with 10 bases between them. Per germline, CDR1 SEHNR and CDR2 FQNEAQ (reference sequence). The CDR3 covers 13 residues. This CDR3 reads CASSLGVRGEAFF. The DNA of the CDR3 is TGTGCCAGCAGCTTAGGGGTTAGAGGTGAAGCTTTCTTT.

The chain employs TRBV10-1 and TRBJ1-2; D unclear. Germline V gene sequence: CDR1 WNHNN, CDR2 SYGVQD (reference sequence). Trimming left V 2 bases short and J 5 bases short, with 12 bases between. CDR3 length: 14 residues. CDR3 bases: TGCGCCAGCAGTGAGGGACCGACTTTATATGGCTACACCTTC. Its translation: CASSEGPTLYGYTF.

The chain employs TRBV9 and TRBJ2-2; no clear D. CDR1 is SGDLS and CDR2 is YYNGEE in the germline V gene. The V and J ends lost 4 bases and 2 bases respectively, with 6 bases between them. The CDR3 totals 13 residues. CDR3 region: CASSPQNTGELFF. In DNA form, the CDR3 reads TGTGCCAGCAGCCCTCAAAACACCGGGGAGCTGTTTTTT.

CDR3 bases: TGTGCCAGCAGCTTCGGCAGGGGCTACGAGCAGTACTTC. This encodes CASSFGRGYEQYF. The genes are TRBV5-6 and TRBJ2-7; possible D gene TRBD1, 6 bases. V lost 2 bases and J lost 3, with 9 bases in between. This CDR3 comprises 13 residues. Germline CDR1 and CDR2: SGHDT and YYEEEE.

This chain uses TRBV15 with TRBJ1-1; no reliable D call. Germline CDR1 is LNHNV and CDR2 is YYDKDF (reference sequence). The CDR3 sequence is 15 residues long. Between the trimmed V and J ends, which lost 1 base and 7 bases, there was a span of 16 bases. In nucleotides, the CDR3 is TGTGCCACCAGCAGAGGTTTCGGCGGAGCCGATGAAGCTTTCTTT. The encoded protein is CATSRGFGGADEAFF.

This chain links TRBV2 with TRBJ1-2; maybe TRBD1 (5 bases). This CDR3 has 18 residues. Trimming removed 7 bases from V and 0 bases from J, with 24 bases in between. Germline CDR1 and CDR2: SNHLY and FYNNEI. The CDR3 spells CASTMKLGVATPNYGYTF. Written as DNA, the CDR3 is TGTGCCAGCACCATGAAGTTGGGGGTTGCGACTCCTAACTATGGCTACACCTTC.

There are a few counts of this clone. The V gene is TRBV6-6, the J gene TRBJ1-4; D gene uncertain. Looked up from germline, CDR1 is MNHNY and CDR2 is SVGAGI (reference sequence). The CDR3 extends over 14 amino acids. V lost 6 bases and J lost 0, with 8 bases in between. The CDR3 DNA reads as TGTGCCAGCAGGAAAGGAGCAACTAATGAAAAACTGTTTTTT. This translates into CASRKGATNEKLFF.

This clone was recorded once. The chain is built from TRBV6-1 and TRBJ2-1, with D possibly being TRBD1 (8 bases). The CDR3 sequence is 13 residues long. The V end lost 11 bases, the J end lost 6 bases, and 17 bases lay between the germline ends. In germline, CDR1 is MNHNS, CDR2 SASEGT. CDR3 DNA: TGTGCCGGACAGGGAGGGTTTGTCAATGAGCAGTTCTTC. Its protein is CAGQGGFVNEQFF.

This chain connects TRBV14 to TRBJ2-5; 10 nucleotides agree with TRBD1. The CDR3 runs to 17 residues. Germline V CDR1 and CDR2: SGHDN, FVKESK. J lost 2 bases, V lost 4 bases, and 10 bases had no gene match. CDR3 region: CASSPVPGQGRQETQYF. CDR3 coding DNA: TGTGCCAGCAGCCCAGTCCCGGGACAGGGGAGGCAAGAGACCCAGTACTTC.

This clone appeared a few times. V usage is TRBV6-5 and J usage is TRBJ1-2; the match to TRBD1 covers 7 bases. CDR1 is MNHEY and CDR2 is SVGAGI in the germline V gene. Trimming at V came to 8 bases and at J to 8 bases, leaving 14 bases not matched to a gene. The CDR3 has 14 residues. The CDR3 reads CASQLAYGDSGYTF. Written as DNA, the CDR3 is TGTGCCAGCCAACTTGCCTACGGGGACAGCGGCTACACCTTC.

The chain joins TRBV27 to TRBJ2-7; 7 nucleotides line up with TRBD1. V shed 9 bases, J shed 5 bases, and the junction held 16 bases outside the gene matches. Per germline, CDR1 MNHEY and CDR2 SMNVEV (reference sequence). The CDR3 sequence is 15 residues long. The CDR3 sequence: CASSPFGTANNEQYF. The CDR3 DNA reads TGTGCCAGTTCCCCCTTCGGGACAGCTAACAACGAGCAGTACTTC.

This sequence joins TRBV7-2 and TRBJ1-1; D is perhaps TRBD1 (6 bases). V lost 5 bases and J 6 bases, leaving 16 bases between the germline ends. The germline CDR1 and CDR2 sequences are SGHTA and FQGNSA. The CDR3 is made up of 14 amino acids. The CDR3 spells CASSRSWGGPEAFF. In DNA form, the CDR3 reads TGTGCCAGCAGCCGATCTTGGGGGGGCCCTGAAGCTTTCTTT. The variable domain in full, with the rest retrieved from reference TRBV7-2 and TRBJ1-1, is GAGVSQSPSNKVTEKGKDVELRCDPISGHTALYWYRQSLGQGLEFLIYFQGNSAPDKSGLPSDRFSAERTGGSVSTLTIQRTQQEDSAVYLCASSRSWGGPEAFFGQGTRLTVV.

This clone was counted a few times. The genes are TRBV6-5 and TRBJ2-7; maybe TRBD2 (6 bases). Germline values: CDR1 MNHEY, CDR2 SVGAGI. The CDR3 runs 14 residues. V dropped 0 bases and J dropped 6 bases, with 12 bases sitting between them. The CDR3 DNA sequence: TGTGCCAGCAGTTACTCGACGGGGGTTGGCGAGCAGTACTTC. Translated, it gives CASSYSTGVGEQYF.

The chain recombines TRBV27 with TRBJ1-5; TRBD1 matches at 7 bases. Trimming at V came to 0 bases and at J to 4 bases, leaving 12 bases not matched to a gene. CDR1 MNHEY and CDR2 SMNVEV come from the germline V gene (reference sequence). This CDR3 spans 18 amino acids. The CDR3 protein is CASSLSGSEGASNQPQHF. Written as DNA, the CDR3 is TGTGCCAGCAGTTTATCAGGATCGGAGGGGGCGAGTAATCAGCCCCAGCATTTT.

The V and J genes are TRBV5-6 and TRBJ1-1, with D uncertain. V was pared by 0 bases and J by 7 bases, with 13 bases between. The CDR3 runs to 14 residues. Germline V gene sequence: CDR1 SGHDT, CDR2 YYEEEE. DNA for the CDR3: TGTGCCAGCAGCTTGGGCCCAGGAGCCATTGAAGCTTTCTTT. It translates to CASSLGPGAIEAFF.

The CDR3 region has the DNA TGTGCCAGCACCAGCGCAGGGGGCCGTGGCGGGGAGCTGTTTTTT. Translated, it gives CASTSAGGRGGELFF. The rearrangement links TRBV6-1 to TRBJ2-2, with 8 bases matching TRBD1. The V gene's germline CDR1 is MNHNS and CDR2 SASEGT. The CDR3 is made up of 15 amino acids. Trimming took 7 bases from V and 7 from J; bases not matched to a gene: 11.

This sequence joins TRBV11-2 and TRBJ2-1, with D maybe TRBD2 (7 bases). The CDR3 loop spans 17 amino acids. Per germline, CDR1 SGHAT and CDR2 FQNNGV. V was shortened by 0 bases and J by 2 bases, with 14 bases between the two germline ends. CDR3 DNA: TGTGCCAGCAGCTTAGAAGTGGCGGGGGCTACCTACAATGAGCAGTTCTTC. Amino acids: CASSLEVAGATYNEQFF.

The CDR3 nucleotides are TGTGCCAGCTCCGTCTTCGGGGAGACCCAGTACTTC. Translation: CASSVFGETQYF. The chain uses TRBV7-6 and TRBJ2-5, with D hard to call. Between the trimmed V and J ends, which lost 8 bases and 5 bases, there was a span of 12 bases. Germline V gives CDR1 SGHVS, CDR2 FNYEAQ. The CDR3 covers 12 residues. The variable domain in full, with the rest retrieved from reference TRBV7-6 and TRBJ2-5, is GAGVSQSPRYKVTKRGQDVALRCDPISGHVSLYWYRQALGQGPEFLTYFNYEAQQDKSGLPNDRFSAERPEGSISTLTIQRTEQRDSAMYRCASSVFGETQYFGPGTRLLVL.